Presented here are 14 T cell receptor beta chains from one specimen sequenced in a study of cytomegalovirus exposure and HLA in healthy donors. The assay was immunoSEQ multiplex PCR, and TCRdb's table has in-frame clones only and misses some. Found here are 70,000 or so clones, 94% of them singletons; the top ten hold roughly 0.94%. The sequencing sample was made of PBMCs. The receptors here all came from a woman aged 18-35 years in good health and CMV-seronegative.

This clone appeared once. CDR3 sequence: CASSQATGTARGYTF. As DNA, the CDR3 is TGCGCCAGCAGCCAAGCTACCGGGACAGCTAGAGGCTACACCTTC. The chain links TRBV4-3 to TRBJ1-2, with 7 nucleotides matching TRBD1. Trimming removed 1 base from V and 8 bases from J; junction bases left unmatched: 10. CDR1 and CDR2 (germline): LGHNA, YSLEER. The CDR3 runs 15 residues.

The J gene is TRBJ1-2, the V gene TRBV6-5, with 7 nucleotides matching TRBD1. The germline gives CDR1 MNHEY, CDR2 SVGAGI. J gave up 5 bases and V 7 bases, and 10 bases lay outside the gene matches. The CDR3 runs to 14 residues. In DNA form, the CDR3 reads TGTGCCAGCACCCTCCATACAGGGGCTTATGGCTACACCTTC. Amino acid sequence: CASTLHTGAYGYTF.

The chain joins TRBV18 to TRBJ2-7, with 8 bases matching TRBD1. The CDR3 is 17 amino acids. In germline, CDR1 is KGHSH, CDR2 LQKENI. After removal of 1 base from V and 2 bases from J, the junction contained 10 bases not matched to a gene. The chain's CDR3 is CASSPRSPGQVAYEQYF. For the CDR3, the DNA is TGTGCCAGCTCACCACGCTCCCCGGGACAGGTCGCCTACGAGCAGTACTTC.

The gene calls are TRBV7-3 and TRBJ2-3; D possibly corresponds to TRBD2 (6 bases). In germline, CDR1 is SGHTA, CDR2 FQGTGA. Trimming left V 4 bases short and J 0 bases short, with 8 bases between. CDR3 length: 14 residues. The CDR3 spells CASSYGTSTDTQYF. CDR3 DNA: TGTGCCAGCAGCTACGGGACTAGCACAGATACGCAGTATTTT.

This chain joins TRBV4-2 and TRBJ1-3, with 8 nucleotides matching TRBD1. The CDR3 runs 14 residues. Germline assignment: CDR1 LGHNA and CDR2 YNFKEQ. V was clipped by 4 bases and J by 3 bases; unmatched bases: 2. The CDR3 DNA sequence: TGTGCCAGCAGCCCCAGGGGGCTTGGAAACACCATATATTTT. This sequence encodes CASSPRGLGNTIYF.

This clone was counted once. The chain uses TRBV11-2 and TRBJ2-1, with 12 positions matching TRBD2. Germline lookup yields CDR1 SGHAT and CDR2 FQNNGV. This CDR3 spans 14 amino acids. With V trimmed by 5 bases and J by 7 bases, 3 bases remained unmatched. CDR3 nucleotides: TGTGCCAGCAGCGTTACTAGCGGGGGGAATGAGCAGTTCTTC. Amino acids: CASSVTSGGNEQFF.

The V and J genes are TRBV6-5 and TRBJ1-2; 8 bases map to TRBD1. The CDR3 length is 15 residues. V gave up 2 bases and J gave up 3 bases; unmatched junction bases: 5. Germline V gene lookup returns CDR1 MNHEY and CDR2 SVGAGI. The CDR3 reads CASSYGQGADYGYTF. CDR3 DNA: TGTGCCAGCAGTTACGGGCAGGGGGCGGACTATGGCTACACCTTC.

This chain connects TRBV18 to TRBJ1-4; possibly TRBD1 for D (5 bases). Germline V gene lookup returns CDR1 KGHSH and CDR2 LQKENI. The CDR3 consists of 13 residues. The V and J ends lost 4 bases and 7 bases respectively, with 10 bases between them. CDR3 sequence reads: CASSRGVGEKLFF. The CDR3 nucleotides are TGTGCCAGCTCACGGGGGGTCGGTGAAAAACTGTTTTTT.

The chain uses TRBV28 and TRBJ1-2, with 12 bases identical to TRBD1. J gave up 8 bases and V 6 bases, and 16 bases lay outside the gene matches. Germline V gives CDR1 MDHEN, CDR2 SYDVKM. This CDR3 comprises 17 residues. CDR3 bases: TGTGCCAGCAGGCCCCGCCGGGACAGGGGGCTTTATGACGGCTACACCTTC. Amino acid sequence: CASRPRRDRGLYDGYTF.

The chain couples TRBV29-1 to TRBJ2-2; D possibly corresponds to TRBD2 (5 bases). In germline, CDR1 is SQVTM, CDR2 ANQGSEA. Trimming stripped 7 bases from V and 0 bases from J, with 15 bases between. The CDR3 runs to 15 residues. The CDR3 protein is CSGIMTGTNTGELFF. The CDR3 DNA follows: TGCAGCGGTATTATGACCGGGACGAACACCGGGGAGCTGTTTTTT.

This sequence joins TRBV6-6 and TRBJ1-4, with 8 nucleotides matching TRBD1. The CDR3 covers 16 residues. Germline CDR1 MNHNY, CDR2 SVGAGI (reference sequence). Losses at the gene ends were 2 bases for V and 7 bases for J; bases not matched to a gene: 9. This CDR3 reads CASSYLSGTGGEKLFF. CDR3 sequence (DNA): TGTGCCAGCAGTTACCTTTCCGGGACAGGAGGTGAAAAACTGTTTTTT.

The rearrangement joins TRBV21-1 to TRBJ1-2. TRBV21-1 is a known pseudogene. CDR3 length: 15 amino acids. The CDR3 sequence: CASSKWRDANYGYTF. In DNA form, the CDR3 reads TGTGCCAGCAGCAAATGGAGGGACGCTAACTATGGCTACACCTTC.

This sequence joins TRBV29-1 and TRBJ2-7; a possible D gene is TRBD1 (6 bases). V was clipped by 3 bases and J by 2 bases, with 11 bases between them. The CDR3 runs to 13 residues. The germline CDR1 and CDR2 sequences are SQVTM and ANQGSEA. The CDR3 bases are TGCAGCGTTGAGGACAGCGTAACCTACGAGCAGTACTTC. Its protein product is CSVEDSVTYEQYF.

This clone was recorded only once. This chain links TRBV6-1 with TRBJ2-7, with 10 bases matching TRBD1. Trimming removed 3 bases from V and 2 bases from J; junction bases left unmatched: 4. The CDR3 is 15 residues long. Germline CDR1 is MNHNS and CDR2 is SASEGT. The CDR3 DNA reads as TGTGCCAGCAGTGACTGGGACAGGGGCCCCTACGAGCAGTACTTC. Amino acid sequence: CASSDWDRGPYEQYF.